Listed below are T cell receptor beta chains from one sample, sequenced in a study of shared clonotypes between healthy human individuals. Clones were read by immunoSEQ multiplex PCR, and TCRdb kept only the in-frame ones, dropping some. The top ten clones hold 11% of a sample with roughly 220,000 clones, 50% to 75% of them seen once. Sequencing used memory CD4+ T cells sorted from blood. All receptors derive from a man aged 30 to 45 in good health. Both conserved end residues are part of each CDR3. Fields, in order: D gene, clone size, V gene, J gene, CDR3 DNA, CDR3 protein. The D gene is left open where the match is weak. Some rows mark clone size as missing; the rest say once, few, many or name a class of expanded clone.

-	-	TRBV2	TRBJ1-2	TGTGCCAGCACTCGCCCGGGGGGCAGCAGCTATGGCTACACCTTC	CASTRPGGSSYGYTF
-	-	TRBV4-1	TRBJ1-1	TGCGCCAGCAGCCAAGTCACGGGGGGAATACAACTGGCGGAGTGGGAAGCTTTCTTT	CASSQVTGGIQLAEWEAFF
TRBD1	-	TRBV7-8	TRBJ2-2	TGTGCCAGCAGCTTAACCGGGACAGGGGCTACCGGGGAGCTGTTTTTT	CASSLTGTGATGELFF
-	-	TRBV27	TRBJ2-2	TGTGCCAGCAGTTTCTTGGGTCCGAACACCGGGGAGCTGTTTTTT	CASSFLGPNTGELFF
-	-	TRBV5-6	TRBJ2-3	TGTGCCAGCAGCTTCGAAGGGGATGGCACAGATACGCAGTATTTT	CASSFEGDGTDTQYF
-	-	TRBV2	TRBJ2-7	TGTGCCAGCAGCGCGGGACTCCGACTCAAATACGAGCAGTACTTC	CASSAGLRLKYEQYF
-	-	TRBV7-8	TRBJ2-7	TGTGCCAGCAGCCCAAAGGCGGGGAGAACTTCCTACGAGCAGTACTTC	CASSPKAGRTSYEQYF
TRBD1	-	TRBV7-2	TRBJ2-5	TGTGCCAGCAGCCAGGGGACAGAGGAGACCCAGTACTTC	CASSQGTEETQYF
-	-	TRBV6-6	TRBJ2-5	TGTGCCAGCATGGACGGTCCAGAGACCCAGTACTTC	CASMDGPETQYF
-	-	TRBV7-3	TRBJ1-5	TGTGCCAGCAGCTTAATATTAGAACAGCCCCAGCATTTT	CASSLILEQPQHF
-	many	TRBV27	TRBJ1-2	TGTGCCAGCAGCCCGACAGACAACTATGGCTACACCTTC	CASSPTDNYGYTF
-	-	TRBV6-5	TRBJ1-2	TGTGCCAGCAGTTACGTTGCAGGGTTAATTGGCTACACCTTC	CASSYVAGLIGYTF
-	-	TRBV20-1	TRBJ2-7	TGCAGTACGCTGGGGAACGAGCAGTACTTC	CSTLGNEQYF
TRBD1	many	TRBV11-2	TRBJ1-1	TGTGCCAGCAGCTTCCAGGGAGGGGGCATGAACACTGAAGCTTTCTTT	CASSFQGGGMNTEAFF
-	once	TRBV11-1	TRBJ2-7	TGTGCCAGCAGCTTAGAGGTGGGTTGGGAGCAGTACTTC	CASSLEVGWEQYF
-	-	TRBV5-4	TRBJ2-7	TGTGCCAGCAGCGACGGGGGGACATATCTCTACGAGCAGTACTTC	CASSDGGTYLYEQYF
-	few	TRBV7-9	TRBJ1-1	TGTGCCAGCAGCCAGGCGGGGGCGCAAACTGAAGCTTTCTTT	CASSQAGAQTEAFF
-	-	TRBV7-2	TRBJ1-1	TGTGCCAGCAGTTTATACCCTGGGACACGGAACACTGAAGCTTTCTTT	CASSLYPGTRNTEAFF
-	-	TRBV9	TRBJ2-5	TGTGCCAGCAGCGTCGGAGGGGGCAGTTTAGAGACCCAGTACTTC	CASSVGGGSLETQYF
-	once	TRBV5-1	TRBJ2-3	TGCGCCAGCAGCTTGTTAGGTGGAGATACGCAGTATTTT	CASSLLGGDTQYF
TRBD2	-	TRBV5-5	TRBJ2-3	TGTGCCAGCAGCTTTCACGGGGGGAGCACAGATACGCAGTATTTT	CASSFHGGSTDTQYF
-	once	TRBV2	TRBJ2-7	TGTGCCAGCCAAGACAGGGGACTATACGAGCAGTACTTC	CASQDRGLYEQYF
-	-	TRBV5-1	TRBJ1-2	TGCGCCAGCAGCTTGGGGCTTAACTATGGCTACACCTTC	CASSLGLNYGYTF
-	few	TRBV5-5	TRBJ1-2	TGTGCCAGCAGCTTGGCCGTTCGACAGGACTATGGCTACACCTTC	CASSLAVRQDYGYTF
-	once	TRBV9	TRBJ1-5	TGTGCCAGCAGCGAACAGGGATTAGGGAATCAGCCCCAGCATTTT	CASSEQGLGNQPQHF
TRBD2	-	TRBV4-3	TRBJ2-2	TGCGCCAGCAGCCAAGACCCCAGCGGGGTCGCGAGAGGGGAGCTGTTTTTT	CASSQDPSGVARGELFF
TRBD2	-	TRBV11-1	TRBJ2-1	TGTGCCAGCAGCCCCACTAGCGGGGCCTACAATGAGCAGTTCTTC	CASSPTSGAYNEQFF
TRBD2	many	TRBV2	TRBJ2-7	TGTGCCAGCAGCATGATAGCGGGAGGGCCCCAACCGGCCGAGCAGTACTTC	CASSMIAGGPQPAEQYF
-	many	TRBV7-2	TRBJ2-3	TGTGCCAGCAGACAGCTGCGGGGGCCCCCCCCCACAGATACGCAGTATTTT	CASRQLRGPPPTDTQYF
TRBD2	-	TRBV11-2	TRBJ2-5	TGTGCCAGCAGCCCGGGAGTGAGCGGGAGGGGGACCCAGTACTTC	CASSPGVSGRGTQYF
-	-	TRBV6-1	TRBJ1-5	TGTGCCAGCGTTGTCGGGAGAAATCAGCCCCAGCATTTT	CASVVGRNQPQHF
TRBD2	-	TRBV5-1	TRBJ2-7	TGCGCCAGCAGCCTGGGTTTGACTAGCGGTACCTACGAGCAGTACTTC	CASSLGLTSGTYEQYF
TRBD1	few	TRBV19	TRBJ1-5	TGTGCCAGTCTGGGGGACAGCAAGTATAGCAATCAGCCCCAGCATTTT	CASLGDSKYSNQPQHF
-	-	TRBV18	TRBJ1-4	TGTGCCAGCTCACCACGGGTCTCTGAAAAACTGTTTTTT	CASSPRVSEKLFF
-	-	TRBV7-9	TRBJ1-1	TGTGCCACTTCGAGGGAGGGATTGAACACTGAAGCTTTCTTT	CATSREGLNTEAFF
TRBD2	few	TRBV6-5	TRBJ2-7	TGTGCCAGCAGACTTAGCGGGAGTGGGGACTACGAGCAGTACTTC	CASRLSGSGDYEQYF
TRBD2	-	TRBV7-3	TRBJ2-1	TGTGCCAGCAGCATTAGCGGGAGTTCCTACAATGAGCAGTTCTTC	CASSISGSSYNEQFF
-	-	TRBV5-1	TRBJ1-2	TGCGCCAGCACATCCACTAACTATGGCTACACCTTC	CASTSTNYGYTF
-	once	TRBV15	TRBJ1-3	TGTGCCACCAGCAGAGATTTGGCGACAGACTACATATATTTT	CATSRDLATDYIYF
-	-	TRBV7-8	TRBJ2-2	TGTGCCAGCAGCTTAGGAACGGGCCTGAACACCGGGGAGCTGTTTTTT	CASSLGTGLNTGELFF
TRBD1	-	TRBV4-3	TRBJ2-1	TGCGCCAGCAGCCGAGTCTCGGGCGGGGACAGGTCCTACAATGAGCAGTTCTTC	CASSRVSGGDRSYNEQFF
-	once	TRBV14	TRBJ1-3	TGTGCCAGCAGCCAAGTACGAAACACCATATATTTT	CASSQVRNTIYF
-	-	TRBV28	TRBJ1-5	TGTGCCGCCTTCCCCGGGAGGGGCCGGGGGAGCAATCAGCCCCAGCATTTT	CAAFPGRGRGSNQPQHF
TRBD1	-	TRBV19	TRBJ2-1	TGTGCCACCTTTAGACAGGGACGTCACAATGAGCAGTTCTTC	CATFRQGRHNEQFF
-	-	TRBV2	TRBJ1-2	TGTGCCAGCAGGTTGCAGGAGGCTTTGGATGGCTACACCTTC	CASRLQEALDGYTF